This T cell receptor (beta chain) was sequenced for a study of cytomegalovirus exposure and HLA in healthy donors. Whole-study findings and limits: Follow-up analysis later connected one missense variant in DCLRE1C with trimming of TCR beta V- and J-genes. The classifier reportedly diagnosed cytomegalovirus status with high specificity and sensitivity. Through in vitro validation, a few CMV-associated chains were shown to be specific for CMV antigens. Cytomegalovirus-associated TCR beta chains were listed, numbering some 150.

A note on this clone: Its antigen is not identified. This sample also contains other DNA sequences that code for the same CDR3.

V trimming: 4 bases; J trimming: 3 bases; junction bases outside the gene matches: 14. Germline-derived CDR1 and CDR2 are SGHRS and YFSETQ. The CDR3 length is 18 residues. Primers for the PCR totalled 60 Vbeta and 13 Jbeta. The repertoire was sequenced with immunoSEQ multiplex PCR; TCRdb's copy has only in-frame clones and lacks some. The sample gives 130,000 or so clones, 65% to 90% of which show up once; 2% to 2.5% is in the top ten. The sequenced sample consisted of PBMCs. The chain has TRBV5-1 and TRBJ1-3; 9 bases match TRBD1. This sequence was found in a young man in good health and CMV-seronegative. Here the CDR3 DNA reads TGCGCCAGCAGCGCCCTGGGGGGGACAGGGCCTGATGGAAACACCATATATTTT. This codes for CASSALGGTGPDGNTIYF.